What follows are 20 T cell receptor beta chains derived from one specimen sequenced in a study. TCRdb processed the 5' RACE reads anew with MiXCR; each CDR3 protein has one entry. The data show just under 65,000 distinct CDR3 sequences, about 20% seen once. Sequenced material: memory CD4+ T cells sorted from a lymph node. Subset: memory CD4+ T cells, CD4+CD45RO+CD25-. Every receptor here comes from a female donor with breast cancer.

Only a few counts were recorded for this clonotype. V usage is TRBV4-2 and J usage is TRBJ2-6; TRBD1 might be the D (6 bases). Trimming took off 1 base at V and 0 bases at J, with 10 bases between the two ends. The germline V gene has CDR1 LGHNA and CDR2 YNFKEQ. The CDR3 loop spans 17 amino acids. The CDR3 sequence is CASSQGQARSGANVLTF. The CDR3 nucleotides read TGTGCCAGCAGCCAAGGACAGGCCCGCTCTGGGGCCAACGTCCTGACTTTC.

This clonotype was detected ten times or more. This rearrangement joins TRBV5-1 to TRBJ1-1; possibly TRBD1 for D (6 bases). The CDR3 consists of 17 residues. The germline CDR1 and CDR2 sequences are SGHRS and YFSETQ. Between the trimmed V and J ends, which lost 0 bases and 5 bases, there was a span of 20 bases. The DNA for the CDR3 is TGCGCCAGCAGCTTGGCCTTCGCAGGGGCGCTTCGGACTGAAGCTTTCTTT. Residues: CASSLAFAGALRTEAFF.

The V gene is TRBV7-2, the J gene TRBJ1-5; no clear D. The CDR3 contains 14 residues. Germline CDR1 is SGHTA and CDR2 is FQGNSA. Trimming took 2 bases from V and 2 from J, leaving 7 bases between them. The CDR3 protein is CASSLRGGNQPQHF. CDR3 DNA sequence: TGTGCCAGCAGCTTACGCGGGGGCAATCAGCCCCAGCATTTT.

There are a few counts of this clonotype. This CDR3 reads CASSGGTVSYEQYF. For the CDR3, the DNA is TGTGCCAGCAGTGGAGGGACTGTTTCCTACGAGCAGTACTTC. This chain uses TRBV2 with TRBJ2-7; perhaps TRBD2 as D (6 bases). V was pared by 4 bases and J by 1 base, with 11 bases between. Per the germline V gene, CDR1 is SNHLY and CDR2 is FYNNEI. CDR3 length equals 14 residues.

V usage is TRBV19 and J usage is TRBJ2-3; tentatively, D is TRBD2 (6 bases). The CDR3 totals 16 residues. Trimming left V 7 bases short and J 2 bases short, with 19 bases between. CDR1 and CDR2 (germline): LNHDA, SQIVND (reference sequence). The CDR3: CASKRAISGDTDTQYF. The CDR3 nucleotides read TGTGCCAGTAAACGCGCGATATCGGGGGACACAGATACGCAGTATTTT.

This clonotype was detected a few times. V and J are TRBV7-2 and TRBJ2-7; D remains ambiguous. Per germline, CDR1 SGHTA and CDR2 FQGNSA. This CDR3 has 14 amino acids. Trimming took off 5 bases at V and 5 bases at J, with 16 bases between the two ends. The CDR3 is CASSPRRSLDEQYF. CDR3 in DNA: TGTGCCAGCAGCCCCAGACGGTCGCTGGACGAGCAGTACTTC. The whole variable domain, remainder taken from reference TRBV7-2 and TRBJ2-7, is GAGVSQSPSNKVTEKGKDVELRCDPISGHTALYWYRQSLGQGLEFLIYFQGNSAPDKSGLPSDRFSAERTGGSVSTLTIQRTQQEDSAVYLCASSPRRSLDEQYFGPGTRLTVT.

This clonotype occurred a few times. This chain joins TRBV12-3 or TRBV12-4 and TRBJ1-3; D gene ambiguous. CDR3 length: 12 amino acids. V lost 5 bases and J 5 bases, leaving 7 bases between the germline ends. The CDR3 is CASSRIRNTIYF. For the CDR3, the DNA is TGTGCCAGCAGTCGCATCAGAAACACCATATATTTT.

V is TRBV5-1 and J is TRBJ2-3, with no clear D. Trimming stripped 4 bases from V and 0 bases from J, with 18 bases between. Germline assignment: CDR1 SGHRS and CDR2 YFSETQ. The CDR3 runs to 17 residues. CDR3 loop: CASSPDANILSTDTQYF. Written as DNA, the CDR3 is TGCGCCAGCAGCCCTGATGCCAACATCCTTAGCACAGATACGCAGTATTTT. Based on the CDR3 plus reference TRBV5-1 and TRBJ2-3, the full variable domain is KAGVTQTPRYLIKTRGQQVTLSCSPISGHRSVSWYQQTPGQGLQFLFEYFSETQRNKGNFPGRFSGRQFSNSRSEMNVSTLELGDSALYLCASSPDANILSTDTQYFGPGTRLTVL.

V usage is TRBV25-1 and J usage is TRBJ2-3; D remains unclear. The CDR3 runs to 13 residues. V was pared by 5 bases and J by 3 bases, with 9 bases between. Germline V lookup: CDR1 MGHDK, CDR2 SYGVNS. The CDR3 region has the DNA TGTGCCAGCAGTTCACCTCAGACAGATACGCAGTATTTT. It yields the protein CASSSPQTDTQYF.

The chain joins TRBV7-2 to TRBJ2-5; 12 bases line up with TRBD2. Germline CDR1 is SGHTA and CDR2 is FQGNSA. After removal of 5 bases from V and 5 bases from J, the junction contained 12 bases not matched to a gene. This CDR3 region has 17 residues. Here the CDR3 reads CASSRGLAGGLGETQYF. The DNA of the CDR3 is TGTGCCAGCAGCCGAGGCCTAGCGGGAGGGCTAGGGGAGACCCAGTACTTC.

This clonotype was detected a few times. The CDR3 reads CASSFRQGLADTQYF. In DNA form, the CDR3 reads TGTGCCAGCAGCTTCAGACAGGGCCTTGCAGATACGCAGTATTTT. This chain uses TRBV5-5 with TRBJ2-3; 7 nucleotides line up with TRBD1. The CDR3 is 15 amino acids. The germline gives CDR1 SGHKS, CDR2 YYEKEE (reference sequence). V was clipped by 2 bases and J by 4 bases; unmatched bases: 7.

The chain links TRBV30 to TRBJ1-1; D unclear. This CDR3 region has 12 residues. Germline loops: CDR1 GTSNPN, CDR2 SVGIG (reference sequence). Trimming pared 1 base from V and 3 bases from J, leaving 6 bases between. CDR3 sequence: CAWSAWYTEAFF. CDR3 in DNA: TGTGCCTGGAGTGCGTGGTACACTGAAGCTTTCTTT.

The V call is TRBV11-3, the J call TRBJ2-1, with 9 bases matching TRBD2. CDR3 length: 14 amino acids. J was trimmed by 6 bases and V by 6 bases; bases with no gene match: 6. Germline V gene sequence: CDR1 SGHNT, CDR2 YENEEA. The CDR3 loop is CASRSGGSLNEQFF. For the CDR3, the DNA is TGTGCCAGCAGGAGCGGGGGGTCTCTCAATGAGCAGTTCTTC.

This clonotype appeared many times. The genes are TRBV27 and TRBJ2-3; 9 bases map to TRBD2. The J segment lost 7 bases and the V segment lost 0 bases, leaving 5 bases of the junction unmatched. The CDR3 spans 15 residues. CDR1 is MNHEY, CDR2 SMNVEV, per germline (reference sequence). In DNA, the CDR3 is TGTGCCAGCAGTTTATCTAGCGGGAGATTAAATACGCAGTATTTT. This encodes CASSLSSGRLNTQYF.

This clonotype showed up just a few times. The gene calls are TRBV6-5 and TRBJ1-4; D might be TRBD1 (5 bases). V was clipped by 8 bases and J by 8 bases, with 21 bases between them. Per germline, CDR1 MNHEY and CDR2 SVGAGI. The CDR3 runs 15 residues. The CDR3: CASGLGGGWGEKLFF. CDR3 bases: TGTGCCAGCGGCCTGGGTGGGGGATGGGGAGAAAAACTGTTTTTT.

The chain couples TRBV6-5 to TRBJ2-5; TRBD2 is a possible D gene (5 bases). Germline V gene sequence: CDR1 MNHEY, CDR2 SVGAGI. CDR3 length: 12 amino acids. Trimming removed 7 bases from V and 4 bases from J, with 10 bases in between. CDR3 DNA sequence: TGTGCCAGCAAGGGAGTAGGAGAGACCCAGTACTTC. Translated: CASKGVGETQYF.

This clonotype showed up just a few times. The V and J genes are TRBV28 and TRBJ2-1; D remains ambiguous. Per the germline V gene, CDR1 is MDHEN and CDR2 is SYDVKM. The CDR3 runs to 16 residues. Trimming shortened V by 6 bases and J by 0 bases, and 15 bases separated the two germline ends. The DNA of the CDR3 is TGTGCCAGCAGCCCCTACAGCTGGAGCTCCTACAATGAGCAGTTCTTC. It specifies CASSPYSWSSYNEQFF.

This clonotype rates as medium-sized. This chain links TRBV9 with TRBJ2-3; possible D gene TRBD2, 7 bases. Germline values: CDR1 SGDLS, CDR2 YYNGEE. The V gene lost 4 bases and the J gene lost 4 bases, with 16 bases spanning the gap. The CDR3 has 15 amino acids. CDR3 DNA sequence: TGTGCCAGCAGCAAGGGGGGGGCGAAGGCAGATACGCAGTATTTT. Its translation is CASSKGGAKADTQYF.

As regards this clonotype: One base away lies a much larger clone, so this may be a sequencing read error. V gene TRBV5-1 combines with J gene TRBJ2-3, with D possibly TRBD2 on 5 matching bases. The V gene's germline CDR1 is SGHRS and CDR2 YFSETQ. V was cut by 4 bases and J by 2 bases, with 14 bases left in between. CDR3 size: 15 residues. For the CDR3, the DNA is TGCGCCAGCAGCGTGGAAGGACTTACCACAGATACGCAGTATTTT. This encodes CASSVEGLTTDTQYF.

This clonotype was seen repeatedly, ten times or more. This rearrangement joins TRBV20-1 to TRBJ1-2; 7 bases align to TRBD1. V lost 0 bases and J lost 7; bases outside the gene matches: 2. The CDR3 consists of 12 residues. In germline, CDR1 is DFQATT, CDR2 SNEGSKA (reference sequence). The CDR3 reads CSAREGGSGYTF. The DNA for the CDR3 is TGCAGTGCTAGAGAAGGGGGCTCTGGCTACACCTTC.